The text below deals with one T cell receptor (beta chain). Its antigen is undetermined. CDR1 is LGHNA, CDR2 YNFKEQ, per germline. V shed 3 bases and J 4 bases; nucleotides not matched to a gene: 7. The CDR3 spans 15 residues. The data originate from a study of OX40 agonist ivuxolimab in advanced cancers. TCRdb's copy holds only in-frame clones and misses some; the assay was immunoSEQ multiplex PCR. The data hold tens of thousands of clones, with around 94% observed a single time. Study results and caveats: In general, CD8+ T cells held more expanded clones than CD4+ did, on average. Researchers did not determine the expanded peripheral T cells' antigen specificity. Among patients with partial responses at 0.1-3.0 mg/kg, clonal expansion was among the lowest. Blood T cells, both CD4+ and CD8+, expanded clonally by week 6 at 0.1 to 3.0 mg/kg.

The material sequenced was CD4+ or CD8+ T cells sorted from blood, taken in a trial of the OX40 agonist ivuxolimab. The V call is TRBV4-2, the J call TRBJ2-5; 8 bases fit TRBD2. The TCR sequence derives from an adult with an advanced solid tumor such as melanoma, head and neck, liver or kidney cancer. The DNA for the CDR3 is TGTGCCAGCAGCCATGAGGAACTAGCGGTAGAGACCCAGTACTTC. Translated: CASSHEELAVETQYF.